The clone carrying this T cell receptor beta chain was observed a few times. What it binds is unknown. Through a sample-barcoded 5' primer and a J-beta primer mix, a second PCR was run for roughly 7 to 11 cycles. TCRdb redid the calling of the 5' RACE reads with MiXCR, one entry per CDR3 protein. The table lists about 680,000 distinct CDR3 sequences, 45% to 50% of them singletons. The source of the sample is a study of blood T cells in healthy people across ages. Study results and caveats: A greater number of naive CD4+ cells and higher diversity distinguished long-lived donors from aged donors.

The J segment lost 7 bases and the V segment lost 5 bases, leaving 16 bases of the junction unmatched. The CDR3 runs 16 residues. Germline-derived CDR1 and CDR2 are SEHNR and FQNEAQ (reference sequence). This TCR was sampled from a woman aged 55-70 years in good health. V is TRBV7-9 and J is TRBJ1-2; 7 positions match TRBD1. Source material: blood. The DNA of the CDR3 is TGTGCCAGCAGCCCACACCTGGAGGTCAGGGGGATTGGCTACACCTTC. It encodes CASSPHLEVRGIGYTF.